The rows below give T cell receptor beta chains drawn from one sample of a study of T cell responses to AZD1222 COVID-19 vaccine. TCRdb's table, derived via immunoSEQ multiplex PCR, lists solely in-frame clones and lacks some. The table includes about 150,000 clones, 88% detected once. Sequenced material: peripheral blood, taken on day 0 of AZD1222 vaccination. All receptors derive from an adult in good health. Both conserved end residues are part of each CDR3. D genes are given only for firm matches. The size of a clone is reported for some rows only, either as once, few or many, or as a class for expanded clones.

CDR3 DNA: TGTGCCAGCAGCTTGGCCTTAGGAGCAGATACGCAGTATTTT
CDR3 protein: CASSLALGADTQYF
V gene: TRBV5-4
J gene: TRBJ2-3
D gene: .
clone size: .

CDR3 DNA: TGTGCCAGCAGTTTGAGACGGGGCAAGGTCTCAGCTTTCTTT
CDR3 protein: CASSLRRGKVSAFF
V gene: TRBV28
J gene: TRBJ1-1
D gene: .
clone size: .

CDR3 DNA: TGTGCCAGCAGCCCGCCGGGGGACACTGAAGCTTTCTTT
CDR3 protein: CASSPPGDTEAFF
V gene: TRBV5-4
J gene: TRBJ1-1
D gene: .
clone size: .

CDR3 DNA: TGTGCCAGCAGCTTAGGGGGGGGACGCATTAAAGATACGCAGTATTTT
CDR3 protein: CASSLGGGRIKDTQYF
V gene: TRBV7-2
J gene: TRBJ2-3
D gene: TRBD2
clone size: .

CDR3 DNA: TGTGCCAGCGGACAGGGTGCCCCCTACGAGCAGTACTTC
CDR3 protein: CASGQGAPYEQYF
V gene: TRBV27
J gene: TRBJ2-7
D gene: TRBD1
clone size: .

CDR3 DNA: TGTGCCAGCAGCTCACAGGGGGAAGCGAGGGGTGGGGAGCTGTTTTTT
CDR3 protein: CASSSQGEARGGELFF
V gene: TRBV7-2
J gene: TRBJ2-2
D gene: TRBD1
clone size: .

CDR3 DNA: TGTGCCAGCAGAGGACAGGGAAGAGCTTTCTTT
CDR3 protein: CASRGQGRAFF
V gene: TRBV12-3/TRBV12-4
J gene: TRBJ1-1
D gene: TRBD1
clone size: .

CDR3 DNA: TGTGCCAGCAGTTATTACAAAGGGCAGCCCCAGCATTTT
CDR3 protein: CASSYYKGQPQHF
V gene: TRBV6-5
J gene: TRBJ1-5
D gene: .
clone size: .

CDR3 DNA: TGTGCCAGCTCACGACAGGAGAATCAGCCCCAGCATTTT
CDR3 protein: CASSRQENQPQHF
V gene: TRBV18
J gene: TRBJ1-5
D gene: .
clone size: .

CDR3 DNA: TGTGCCAGCAGTTACAGGTGGGGTTCCTACAATGAGCAGTTCTTC
CDR3 protein: CASSYRWGSYNEQFF
V gene: TRBV6-5
J gene: TRBJ2-1
D gene: .
clone size: .

CDR3 DNA: TGTGCCAGCTCACCGGATTCCGGGACTCCGTACTTC
CDR3 protein: CASSPDSGTPYF
V gene: TRBV18
J gene: TRBJ2-7
D gene: .
clone size: .

CDR3 DNA: TGTGCCAGCTCACAAAACCAGGGGGCTAAAGGAAACACCATATATTTT
CDR3 protein: CASSQNQGAKGNTIYF
V gene: TRBV18
J gene: TRBJ1-3
D gene: TRBD1
clone size: .

CDR3 DNA: TGCGCCAGCAGCTCCTGGGGGACAGGGAATGAAAAACTGTTTTTT
CDR3 protein: CASSSWGTGNEKLFF
V gene: TRBV5-1
J gene: TRBJ1-4
D gene: TRBD1
clone size: .

CDR3 DNA: TGTGCCAGCAGTGAAGGCAGGGCCGGTGGGTATTCACCCCTCCACTTT
CDR3 protein: CASSEGRAGGYSPLHF
V gene: TRBV25-1
J gene: TRBJ1-6
D gene: .
clone size: .

CDR3 DNA: TGTGCCAGCACTTTACCCCCCCGACAGGGACAGGGAAGAAACACTGAAGCTTTCTTT
CDR3 protein: CASTLPPRQGQGRNTEAFF
V gene: TRBV27
J gene: TRBJ1-1
D gene: TRBD1
clone size: .

CDR3 DNA: TGTGCCAGCAGCGGACAGGGGGCGCCGAATTCACCCCTCCACTTT
CDR3 protein: CASSGQGAPNSPLHF
V gene: TRBV9
J gene: TRBJ1-6
D gene: TRBD1
clone size: .

CDR3 DNA: TGTGCCAGCAGCCTGGGACATTTCGTCGAGCAGTACTTC
CDR3 protein: CASSLGHFVEQYF
V gene: TRBV3-1/TRBV3-2
J gene: TRBJ2-7
D gene: .
clone size: .

CDR3 DNA: TGTGCCAGCAGCTTAGATCCGCTAGCGGGGGGGAGGGCCCAGTACTTC
CDR3 protein: CASSLDPLAGGRAQYF
V gene: TRBV7-2
J gene: TRBJ2-5
D gene: TRBD2
clone size: .

CDR3 DNA: TGTGCCAGCAGCTTATGGGACTACGAGCAGTACTTC
CDR3 protein: CASSLWDYEQYF
V gene: TRBV7-2
J gene: TRBJ2-7
D gene: .
clone size: .

CDR3 DNA: TGTGCCAGCAGTTTCCCCGGGGATCAGCCCCAGCATTTT
CDR3 protein: CASSFPGDQPQHF
V gene: TRBV12-3/TRBV12-4
J gene: TRBJ1-5
D gene: .
clone size: .

CDR3 DNA: TGCGCCAGCAGCTTGCAGGGGATCAGTACGGAAGCTTTCTTT
CDR3 protein: CASSLQGISTEAFF
V gene: TRBV5-1
J gene: TRBJ1-1
D gene: .
clone size: .

CDR3 DNA: TGCGCCAGCAGTCTCAAGAACCGAGATACGCAGTATTTT
CDR3 protein: CASSLKNRDTQYF
V gene: TRBV4-1
J gene: TRBJ2-3
D gene: .
clone size: .

CDR3 DNA: TGCGCCAGCAGCCAAGATTCAGGGCAAGGTCAGCCCCAGCATTTT
CDR3 protein: CASSQDSGQGQPQHF
V gene: TRBV4-3
J gene: TRBJ1-5
D gene: .
clone size: .

CDR3 DNA: TGTGCCAGCAGTGAAGAATCCGGGACAGGGGACGGAAACACCATATATTTT
CDR3 protein: CASSEESGTGDGNTIYF
V gene: TRBV6-4
J gene: TRBJ1-3
D gene: TRBD1
clone size: once

CDR3 DNA: TGTGCCAGCACGAATACGGTCTATGGCTACACCTTC
CDR3 protein: CASTNTVYGYTF
V gene: TRBV12-3/TRBV12-4
J gene: TRBJ1-2
D gene: .
clone size: .

CDR3 DNA: TGCGCCAGCAGCTTAGGCTACGAGCAGTACTTC
CDR3 protein: CASSLGYEQYF
V gene: TRBV5-1
J gene: TRBJ2-7
D gene: .
clone size: .